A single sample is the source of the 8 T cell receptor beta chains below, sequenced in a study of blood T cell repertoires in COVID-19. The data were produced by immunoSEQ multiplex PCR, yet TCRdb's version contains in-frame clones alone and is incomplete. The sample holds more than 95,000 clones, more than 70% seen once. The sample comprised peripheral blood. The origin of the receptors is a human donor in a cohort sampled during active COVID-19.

Written as DNA, the CDR3 is TGCGCCAGCAGCTTGGGCCAGTCTGTCTCCTACGAGCAGTACTTC. It specifies CASSLGQSVSYEQYF. This chain connects TRBV5-1 to TRBJ2-7, with no clear D. Germline V gene sequence: CDR1 SGHRS, CDR2 YFSETQ. There are 15 residues in the CDR3. Trimming stripped 0 bases from V and 0 bases from J, with 10 bases between.

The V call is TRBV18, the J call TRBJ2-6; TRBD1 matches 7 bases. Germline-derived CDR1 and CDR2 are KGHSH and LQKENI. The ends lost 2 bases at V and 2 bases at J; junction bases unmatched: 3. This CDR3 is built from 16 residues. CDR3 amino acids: CASSPFRGPGANVLTF. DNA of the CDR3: TGTGCCAGCTCACCATTTAGGGGGCCTGGGGCCAACGTCCTGACTTTC.

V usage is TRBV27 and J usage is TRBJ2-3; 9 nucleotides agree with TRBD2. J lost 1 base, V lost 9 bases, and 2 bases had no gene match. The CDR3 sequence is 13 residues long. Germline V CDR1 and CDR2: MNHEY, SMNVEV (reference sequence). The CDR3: CASRLAGTDTQYF. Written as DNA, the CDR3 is TGTGCCAGTCGACTAGCGGGCACAGATACGCAGTATTTT.

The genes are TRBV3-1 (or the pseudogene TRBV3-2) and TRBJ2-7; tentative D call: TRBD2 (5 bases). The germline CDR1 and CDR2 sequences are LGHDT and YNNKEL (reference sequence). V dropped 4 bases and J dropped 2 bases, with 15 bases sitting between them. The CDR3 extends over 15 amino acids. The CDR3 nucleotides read TGTGCCAGCAGCCGAAGACGGGATTCCCCCTACGAGCAGTACTTC. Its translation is CASSRRRDSPYEQYF.

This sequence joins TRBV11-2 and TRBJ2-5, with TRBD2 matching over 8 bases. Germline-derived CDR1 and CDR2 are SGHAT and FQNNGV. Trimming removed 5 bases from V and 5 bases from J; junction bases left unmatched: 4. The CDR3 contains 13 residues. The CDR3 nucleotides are TGTGCCAGCAGCCGGGGGGGTTCCGAGACCCAGTACTTC. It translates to CASSRGGSETQYF.

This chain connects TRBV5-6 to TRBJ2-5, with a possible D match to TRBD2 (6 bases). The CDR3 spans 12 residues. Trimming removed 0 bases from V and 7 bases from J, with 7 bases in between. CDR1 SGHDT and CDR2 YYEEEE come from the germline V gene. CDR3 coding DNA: TGTGCCAGCAGCTTGGAGGGAGGGACCCAGTACTTC. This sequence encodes CASSLEGGTQYF.

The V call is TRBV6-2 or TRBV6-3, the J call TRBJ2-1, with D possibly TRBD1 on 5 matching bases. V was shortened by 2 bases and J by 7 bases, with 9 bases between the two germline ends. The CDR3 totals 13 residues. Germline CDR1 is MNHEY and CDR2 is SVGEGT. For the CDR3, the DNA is TGTGCCAGCAGTTACGACAGCTATAATGAGCAGTTCTTC. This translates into CASSYDSYNEQFF.

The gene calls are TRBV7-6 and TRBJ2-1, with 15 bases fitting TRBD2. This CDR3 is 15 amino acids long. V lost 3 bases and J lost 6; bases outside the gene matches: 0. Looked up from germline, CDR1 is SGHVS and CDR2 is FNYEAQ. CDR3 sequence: CASSLGLAGGNEQFF. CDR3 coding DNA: TGTGCCAGCAGCTTGGGACTAGCGGGAGGCAATGAGCAGTTCTTC.